Following are 5 T cell receptor beta chains from one sample sequenced in a study of blood T cell repertoires in COVID-19. Data came from immunoSEQ multiplex PCR; TCRdb stores just in-frame clones and leaves some out. The table lists roughly 61,000 clones, 75% to 95% of them singletons. The sequenced material came from peripheral blood. Receptor source: an elderly man with acute or convalescent COVID-19.

The chain combines TRBV21-1 with TRBJ1-5; TRBD1, as called in the table, went unchecked against the DNA. TRBV21-1 is noted as a pseudogene. This CDR3 is 18 amino acids long. The CDR3 sequence is CASKQNVGRQGNNQPQHF. The CDR3 nucleotides read TGTGCCAGCAAACAAAATGTAGGGAGACAGGGTAACAATCAGCCCCAGCATTTT.

The V and J genes are TRBV6-5 and TRBJ1-1; 9 bases are a match to TRBD1. CDR3 length equals 13 residues. V lost 6 bases, J lost 1 base, and 0 bases stayed unmatched. Germline values: CDR1 MNHEY, CDR2 SVGAGI. The CDR3: CASRDRGNTEAFF. CDR3 nucleotide sequence: TGTGCCAGCAGGGACAGGGGGAACACTGAAGCTTTCTTT.

The genes are TRBV28 and TRBJ2-2, with D tentatively TRBD1 (6 bases). Trimming took 4 bases from V and 5 from J, leaving 8 bases between them. Germline V lookup: CDR1 MDHEN, CDR2 SYDVKM. There are 13 residues in the CDR3. The CDR3 DNA is TGTGCCAGCAGTTCACAGGGAACCGGGGAGCTGTTTTTT. Its translation: CASSSQGTGELFF.

This sequence joins TRBV11-2 and TRBJ1-2; D is undetermined. The CDR3 length is 13 residues. V shed 4 bases and J shed 0 bases, with 6 bases lying between them. Germline loops: CDR1 SGHAT, CDR2 FQNNGV. The CDR3 loop is CASSSQANYGYTF. In nucleotides, the CDR3 is TGTGCCAGCAGCTCCCAGGCTAACTATGGCTACACCTTC.

V and J are TRBV28 and TRBJ1-6; D is unclear. V lost 5 bases and J lost 9, with 23 bases in between. The CDR3 spans 17 residues. CDR1 is MDHEN and CDR2 is SYDVKM in the germline V gene. CDR3 coding DNA: TGTGCCAGCAGTACAGTTTTCTTCACGGTCACCGGTTCACCCCTCCACTTT. It yields the protein CASSTVFFTVTGSPLHF.